Described below is a single T cell receptor beta chain sequence and its context. Its antigen is as yet unknown. The record originates from a study of CD8 T cells in ankylosing spondylitis. Preparation of TCR beta libraries was done by quantitative 5'-RACE with molecular barcodes. TCRdb used MiXCR to reprocess the 5' RACE reads, holding one entry per CDR3 protein. The sample yields under 120,000 distinct CDR3 sequences, 20% to 30% seen once. Deletions cut 3 bases from V and 4 bases from J, with 7 bases between. CDR1 is MGHDK, CDR2 SYGVNS, per germline. The CDR3 covers 13 residues. Overall study findings and caveats: Reportedly, matched ankylosing spondylitis synovial fluid was significantly enriched for disease-linked clones. Earlier literature documents some of the motif variants in reactive arthritis synovial fluid and blood. Ankylosing spondylitis blood appeared to carry a characteristic TCR beta motif of roughly 8 highly homologous variants.

The sequence derives from a male donor with ankylosing spondylitis. The rearrangement joins TRBV25-1 to TRBJ2-1; D uncertain. Sequencing input: synovial fluid, either unsorted or a sorted T cell fraction (not recorded which). The CDR3 region has the DNA TGTGCCAGCAGTGACCCCTTTTACAATGAGCAGTTCTTC. It is translated as CASSDPFYNEQFF.